A selection of T cell receptor beta chains follows, all from one sample in a study of vaccination and CD4 T cells after COVID-19. TCRdb recomputed calls from the PCR reads with MiXCR, one row per CDR3 protein. The table has roughly 7,600 distinct CDR3 sequences, around 39% seen once; the top ten hold roughly 12%. What these receptors recognize is not known. Sequences were obtained from CD4+ T cells from blood, cultured in vitro. These receptors all come from a human donor in good health. Each CDR3 is given with its conserved first and last residue. D genes are given only for firm matches. The size entry is marked missing in some rows and otherwise reads once, few, many or a size class.

size	V	J	D	CDR3	DNA
few	TRBV6-1	TRBJ1-1	-	CASDRQKNTEAFF	TGTGCCAGCGATCGACAGAAGAACACTGAAGCTTTCTTT
-	TRBV7-2	TRBJ1-2	-	CASSSIPDSRFNYGYTF	TGTGCCAGCAGCTCCATTCCGGACAGCCGTTTCAACTATGGCTACACCTTC
-	TRBV27	TRBJ2-7	-	CASSDVGKSSYEQYF	TGTGCCAGCTCGGATGTAGGGAAGAGCTCCTACGAGCAGTACTTC
-	TRBV20-1	TRBJ1-3	-	CSARDHLGANTIYF	TGCAGTGCTAGAGATCACCTTGGAGCGAACACCATATATTTT
-	TRBV6-1	TRBJ1-1	-	CASRGRTEAFF	TGTGCCAGCAGGGGAAGGACTGAAGCTTTCTTT
-	TRBV29-1	TRBJ1-1	-	CSVARAQAEAFF	TGCAGCGTTGCCAGGGCTCAGGCTGAAGCTTTCTTT
-	TRBV6-5	TRBJ1-6	TRBD1	CASSYSPGQGNSPPHF	TGTGCCAGCAGTTACTCTCCGGGACAGGGAAATTCACCCCCCCACTTT
medium-sized	TRBV5-1	TRBJ2-7	TRBD1	CASSLGQGSSYEQYF	TGCGCCAGCAGCTTAGGACAGGGGAGCTCCTACGAGCAGTACTTC
-	TRBV6-1	TRBJ1-6	-	CASSEALRGSSYNSPLHF	TGTGCCAGCAGTGAAGCGCTTCGAGGGAGCTCCTATAATTCACCCCTCCACTTT
-	TRBV19	TRBJ2-4	TRBD2	CASSRLAGARQNIQYF	TGTGCCAGTAGTAGACTAGCGGGGGCGCGTCAAAACATTCAGTACTTC
-	TRBV15	TRBJ2-1	-	CATSRRRGQNYNEQFF	TGTGCCACCAGCAGACGGCGGGGACAGAACTACAATGAGCAGTTCTTC
-	TRBV2	TRBJ2-2	-	CASSEAAVTNGELFF	TGTGCCAGCAGTGAAGCGGCGGTCACGAACGGGGAGCTGTTTTTT
-	TRBV7-8	TRBJ1-5	-	CASSFPEQPQHF	TGTGCCAGCAGCTTCCCCGAACAGCCCCAGCATTTT
-	TRBV27	TRBJ1-6	-	CASSFRGSPLHF	TGTGCCAGCAGTTTCCGGGGTTCACCCCTCCACTTT
-	TRBV12-3/TRBV12-4	TRBJ1-1	-	CASSFNLNTEAFF	TGTGCCAGCAGTTTTAACCTGAACACTGAAGCTTTCTTT
few	TRBV29-1	TRBJ2-1	TRBD2	CSFRRTSGYNEQFF	TGCAGCTTTCGAAGGACTAGCGGTTACAATGAGCAGTTCTTC
-	TRBV6-1	TRBJ2-7	-	CASSPEGSFSYEQYF	TGTGCCAGCAGCCCCGAGGGTAGCTTCTCCTACGAGCAGTACTTC
-	TRBV24-1	TRBJ2-1	TRBD1	CATSEPTYRGQAEQFF	TGTGCCACCAGTGAACCTACATACAGGGGGCAGGCTGAGCAGTTCTTC
-	TRBV6-2/TRBV6-3	TRBJ1-5	-	CASSPLGASNQPQHF	TGTGCCAGCAGTCCGTTAGGGGCTAGCAATCAGCCCCAGCATTTT
-	TRBV7-9	TRBJ2-5	TRBD1	CASSLGQGQGETQYF	TGTGCCAGCAGCTTAGGACAGGGACAAGGAGAGACCCAGTACTTC
-	TRBV7-6	TRBJ2-2	-	CASSLHTGELFF	TGTGCCAGCAGCCTTCACACCGGGGAGCTGTTTTTT
-	TRBV5-4	TRBJ1-2	-	CASSLRGLGYGYTF	TGTGCCAGCAGCTTGCGGGGGCTCGGCTATGGCTACACCTTC
-	TRBV20-1	TRBJ2-5	-	CSAKGLWGQETQYF	TGCAGTGCTAAAGGACTATGGGGCCAAGAGACCCAGTACTTC
-	TRBV10-2	TRBJ1-1	TRBD1	CASRAFRDRTNTEAFF	TGCGCCAGCAGGGCGTTCCGGGACAGGACGAACACTGAAGCTTTCTTT
-	TRBV29-1	TRBJ2-3	TRBD1	CSAETGFLTDTQYF	TGCAGCGCCGAGACAGGGTTTCTCACAGATACGCAGTATTTT
-	TRBV7-6	TRBJ1-1	TRBD1	CASSLNRGDTEAFF	TGTGCCAGCAGCTTAAACAGGGGAGACACTGAAGCTTTCTTT
few	TRBV20-1	TRBJ1-1	-	CSARDNVRGNTEAFF	TGCAGTGCTAGAGATAATGTGAGGGGTAACACTGAAGCTTTCTTT
few	TRBV20-1	TRBJ1-1	-	CSARFEWRAFF	TGCAGTGCTAGGTTTGAATGGAGGGCTTTCTTT
-	TRBV4-2	TRBJ2-7	-	CASSQQTGTTNSYEQYF	TGTGCCAGCAGCCAACAAACGGGAACAACCAACTCCTACGAGCAGTACTTC
few	TRBV7-6	TRBJ2-5	TRBD1	CASSTLVPGQGARTETQYF	TGTGCCAGCAGCACCCTCGTCCCGGGACAGGGGGCGAGGACAGAGACCCAGTACTTC
few	TRBV6-1	TRBJ2-1	-	CASSPNVGINEQFF	TGTGCCAGCAGCCCGAACGTTGGAATCAATGAGCAGTTCTTC
-	TRBV28	TRBJ1-2	TRBD1	CASQGQLNYGYTF	TGTGCCAGCCAGGGACAGCTTAACTATGGCTACACCTTC
-	TRBV6-2/TRBV6-3	TRBJ2-3	-	CASSRIHTDTQYF	TGTGCCAGCAGTAGAATTCACACAGATACGCAGTATTTT
-	TRBV1	TRBJ2-7	-	CTSSQDGARPYEQYF	TGCACCAGCAGCCAAGATGGCGCCAGACCCTACGAGCAGTACTTC
few	TRBV27	TRBJ2-2	-	CASKRGGGELFF	TGTGCCAGCAAACGAGGGGGTGGGGAGCTGTTTTTT
-	TRBV7-2	TRBJ1-3	-	CASSLNPGSSGNTIYF	TGTGCCAGCAGCTTAAACCCGGGAAGCTCTGGAAACACCATATATTTT
-	TRBV2	TRBJ2-7	-	CASKEGVFPISSYEQYF	TGTGCCAGCAAGGAGGGGGTGTTCCCTATCAGCTCCTACGAGCAGTACTTC
-	TRBV6-1	TRBJ1-4	-	CASSDWPPRTGNEKLFF	TGTGCCAGCAGTGACTGGCCCCCAAGGACGGGAAATGAAAAACTGTTTTTT
-	TRBV19	TRBJ1-1	-	CASSIWKKGEAFF	TGTGCCAGTAGTATATGGAAAAAGGGGGAAGCTTTCTTT
-	TRBV20-1	TRBJ2-5	-	CSARMTLVSGRETQYF	TGCAGTGCTAGAATGACTCTGGTCTCGGGGAGGGAGACCCAGTACTTC
-	TRBV7-9	TRBJ1-3	-	CASSSWDSGNTIYF	TGTGCCAGCAGCTCATGGGACTCAGGAAACACCATATATTTT
few	TRBV5-1	TRBJ2-3	TRBD1	CASSPPYRGKGTQYF	TGCGCCAGCAGCCCCCCCTACAGGGGAAAGGGTACGCAGTATTTT
medium-sized	TRBV4-3	TRBJ1-1	-	CASSERVGEVTEAFF	TGCGCCAGCAGCGAAAGAGTCGGGGAGGTCACTGAAGCTTTCTTT
few	TRBV24-1	TRBJ1-1	-	CATQAGGFDTEAFF	TGTGCCACCCAGGCGGGGGGCTTCGACACTGAAGCTTTCTTT
-	TRBV24-1	TRBJ1-6	-	CATSDRQNSPLHF	TGTGCCACCAGTGACCGACAGAATTCACCCCTCCACTTT
-	TRBV6-2/TRBV6-3	TRBJ2-5	-	CASSYLRAAQETQYF	TGTGCCAGCAGTTATTTGCGGGCAGCCCAAGAGACCCAGTACTTC
-	TRBV18	TRBJ2-5	-	CASSPPRSETQYF	TGTGCCAGCTCACCACCGAGGAGTGAGACCCAGTACTTC
-	TRBV9	TRBJ2-7	TRBD1	CASSLTGQGAGEQYF	TGTGCCAGCAGCCTAACGGGACAGGGGGCAGGAGAGCAGTACTTC
-	TRBV7-2	TRBJ1-2	TRBD1	CASSLEGDRVRGYTF	TGTGCCAGCAGCTTAGAGGGCGACAGGGTTAGAGGCTACACCTTC
few	TRBV6-1	TRBJ2-7	-	CASSHTLDEQYF	TGTGCCAGCAGCCATACCCTAGACGAGCAGTACTTC
few	TRBV7-2	TRBJ2-5	-	CASIRGQKETQYF	TGTGCCAGCATCAGGGGACAAAAAGAGACCCAGTACTTC
large	TRBV6-1	TRBJ2-7	TRBD1	CASLGRFGQGLYEQYF	TGTGCCAGCCTGGGCCGATTTGGACAGGGGCTCTACGAGCAGTACTTC
-	TRBV20-1	TRBJ2-5	TRBD2	CSATSLAGSQETQYF	TGCAGTGCTACCAGCCTAGCGGGGAGCCAAGAGACCCAGTACTTC
-	TRBV2	TRBJ2-5	TRBD1	CASSDRGPGETQYF	TGTGCCAGCAGTGATAGGGGGCCAGGAGAGACCCAGTACTTC